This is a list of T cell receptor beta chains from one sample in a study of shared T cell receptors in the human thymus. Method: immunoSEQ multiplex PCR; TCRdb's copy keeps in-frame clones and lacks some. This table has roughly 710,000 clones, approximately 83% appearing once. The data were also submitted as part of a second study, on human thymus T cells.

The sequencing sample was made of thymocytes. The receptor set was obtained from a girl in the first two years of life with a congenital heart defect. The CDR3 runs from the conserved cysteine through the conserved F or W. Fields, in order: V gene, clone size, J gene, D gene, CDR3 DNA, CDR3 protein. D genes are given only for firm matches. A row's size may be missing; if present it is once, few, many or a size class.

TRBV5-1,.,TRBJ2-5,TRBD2,TGCGCCAGCAGCTTGGGCGCGACTAGCGGGGTATTTATTGGAGAGACCCAGTACTTC,CASSLGATSGVFIGETQYF
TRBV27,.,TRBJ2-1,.,TGTGCCAGCTGGCCCCGGGCTAGCTGGGTTAATGAGCAGTTCTTC,CASWPRASWVNEQFF
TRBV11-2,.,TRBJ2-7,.,TGTGCCAGCAGCTTAGGCCGGGTCATCTCCTACGAGCAGTACTTC,CASSLGRVISYEQYF
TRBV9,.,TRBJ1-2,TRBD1,TGTGCCAGCAGCGTAGCTAGGACAGGGGATGTTAAGGGCTACACCTTC,CASSVARTGDVKGYTF
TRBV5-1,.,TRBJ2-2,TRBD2,TGCGCCAGCAGCTGCCCGGGACTAGCGGGGAACGGGGAGCTGTTTTTT,CASSCPGLAGNGELFF
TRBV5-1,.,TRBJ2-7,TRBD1,TGCGCCAGCAGTATCTATCCGGGACAGGGGTACGAGCAGTACTTC,CASSIYPGQGYEQYF
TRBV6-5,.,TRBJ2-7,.,TGTGCCAGCAGTAAAAGGACAGACTACGAGCAGTACTTC,CASSKRTDYEQYF
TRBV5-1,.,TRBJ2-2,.,TGCGCCAGCAGCTTGGCCAGGGTTAACACCGGGGAGCTGTTTTTT,CASSLARVNTGELFF
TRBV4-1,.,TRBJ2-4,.,TGCGCCAGCAGCCAAGATACAGGGAAAGCCAAAAACATTCAGTACTTC,CASSQDTGKAKNIQYF
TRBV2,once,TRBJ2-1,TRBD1,TGTGCCAGCAGTGAATGGGGAAGAGCAACAGGGGCTCTGACAATCTTC,CASSEWGRATGALTIF